These 4 T cell receptor beta chains share one sample of origin, sequenced in a study of T-cell reconstitution after alpha-beta-depleted transplantation in children. As it was prepared, the TCRbeta library received unique molecular identifiers. Each CDR3 protein is one row after TCRdb ran MiXCR on the PCR reads. The profile covers 700,000 to 950,000 distinct CDR3 sequences, with less than 20% appearing a single time and around 5% taken by the ten largest. This specimen consisted of PBMCs, mostly from graft donor cells, obtained 360 days after TCRalphabeta/CD19-depleted stem cell transplant. These receptors all stem from a male patient under 18 who had a stem cell transplant for acute lymphoblastic leukemia, so the T cells may come from the graft donor.

The sample holds a few counts of this clonotype. The chain combines TRBV7-9 with TRBJ2-7; D is undetermined. The CDR3 is 15 amino acids. Deletions cut 3 bases from V and 3 bases from J, with 15 bases between. In germline, CDR1 is SEHNR, CDR2 FQNEAQ (reference sequence). The CDR3 DNA is TGTGCCAGCAGCTTTTCGGGCGCGATCCTCTACGAGCAGTACTTC. It translates to CASSFSGAILYEQYF. The complete variable domain, with remaining parts taken from reference TRBV7-9 and TRBJ2-7, reads DTGVSQNPRHKITKRGQNVTFRCDPISEHNRLYWYRQTLGQGPEFLTYFQNEAQLEKSRLLSDRFSAERPKGSFSTLEIQRTEQGDSAMYLCASSFSGAILYEQYFGPGTRLTVT.

The rearrangement joins TRBV5-1 to TRBJ2-2, with 7 nucleotides matching TRBD1. This CDR3 is 16 amino acids long. Looked up from germline, CDR1 is SGHRS and CDR2 is YFSETQ. After removal of 3 bases from V and 5 bases from J, the junction contained 10 bases not matched to a gene. CDR3 bases: TGCGCCAGCAGCTCCCGTCCAGGGGGAAGAACCGGGGAGCTGTTTTTT. It yields the protein CASSSRPGGRTGELFF.

This clonotype was counted between two and nine times. This chain connects TRBV5-1 to TRBJ2-5; D unclear. Germline CDR1 is SGHRS and CDR2 is YFSETQ. The germline V and J ends were trimmed by 5 bases and 5 bases, with 10 bases remaining between them. There are 12 residues in the CDR3. The CDR3 DNA reads TGCGCCAGCAGACCCGACCGGGAGACCCAGTACTTC. This encodes CASRPDRETQYF. The variable domain in full, completed from reference TRBV5-1 and TRBJ2-5, reads KAGVTQTPRYLIKTRGQQVTLSCSPISGHRSVSWYQQTPGQGLQFLFEYFSETQRNKGNFPGRFSGRQFSNSRSEMNVSTLELGDSALYLCASRPDRETQYFGPGTRLLVL.

The rearrangement joins TRBV12-3 or TRBV12-4 to TRBJ1-1; TRBD1 matches 7 bases. The CDR3 contains 12 residues. Losses at the gene ends were 5 bases for V and 10 bases for J; bases not matched to a gene: 7. CDR3 in DNA: TGTGCCAGCAGTCCACAGGGGTCGGGAGCTTTCTTT. This translates into CASSPQGSGAFF.